A single sample is the source of the 25 T cell receptor beta chains below, sequenced in a study of blood T cell repertoires in COVID-19. The table came from immunoSEQ multiplex PCR; TCRdb's copy has only in-frame clones and leaves some out. The sample yields 160,000 or so clones, approximately 91% seen once. What was sequenced was peripheral blood. All receptors derive from a man aged 18 to 30 with acute or convalescent COVID-19.

This chain connects TRBV27 to TRBJ2-5, with D possibly TRBD1 on 5 matching bases. Looked up from germline, CDR1 is MNHEY and CDR2 is SMNVEV (reference sequence). Between the trimmed V and J ends, which lost 2 bases and 4 bases, there was a span of 11 bases. The CDR3 consists of 14 residues. CDR3 residues: CASSLGRVGETQYF. The CDR3 DNA is TGTGCCAGCAGTTTAGGCAGGGTAGGAGAGACCCAGTACTTC.

The V and J genes are TRBV27 and TRBJ2-7; tentative D call: TRBD1 (6 bases). With 2 bases removed from V and 5 bases from J, the gap between germline ends came to 13 bases. Germline V gene lookup returns CDR1 MNHEY and CDR2 SMNVEV (reference sequence). CDR3 size: 14 residues. This CDR3 reads CASSLVAGTNEQYF. For the CDR3, the DNA is TGTGCCAGCAGTTTAGTAGCAGGGACAAACGAGCAGTACTTC.

This clone was detected a few times. The gene calls are TRBV27 and TRBJ1-1; TRBD1 is a possible D gene (6 bases). V was cut by 4 bases and J by 2 bases, with 8 bases left in between. This CDR3 region has 13 residues. The germline CDR1 and CDR2 sequences are MNHEY and SMNVEV (reference sequence). The CDR3 DNA reads TGTGCCAGCAGTTCGGACAGTAACACTGAAGCTTTCTTT. Its translation: CASSSDSNTEAFF.

V gene TRBV24-1 combines with J gene TRBJ2-6; D is undetermined. V dropped 9 bases and J dropped 2 bases, with 10 bases sitting between them. Germline loops: CDR1 KGHDR, CDR2 SFDVKD. This CDR3 is built from 14 residues. The CDR3 sequence: CATSSRAGANVLTF. As DNA, the CDR3 is TGTGCCACCTCCAGTCGGGCTGGGGCCAACGTCCTGACTTTC.

The chain employs TRBV3-1 (or the pseudogene TRBV3-2) and TRBJ2-5; TRBD1 is a possible D gene (6 bases). The CDR3 has 14 amino acids. Germline V gives CDR1 LGHDT, CDR2 YNNKEL (reference sequence). With 0 bases removed from V and 4 bases from J, the gap between germline ends came to 9 bases. The CDR3 here is CASSQDLRGETQYF. The CDR3 nucleotides are TGTGCCAGCAGCCAAGATCTCAGGGGAGAGACCCAGTACTTC.

This chain uses TRBV19 with TRBJ2-7, with TRBD2 matching over 9 bases. There are 13 residues in the CDR3. V lost 8 bases and J lost 6; bases outside the gene matches: 8. Germline V gene lookup returns CDR1 LNHDA and CDR2 SQIVND (reference sequence). CDR3 loop: CASSTGLALEQYF. CDR3 nucleotide sequence: TGTGCCAGTTCAACGGGACTAGCTCTCGAGCAGTACTTC.

The chain has TRBV21-1 and TRBJ1-1; TRBD1 is the table's D call and was not checked against the DNA. TRBV21-1 is shown as a pseudogene. The CDR3 runs to 15 residues. The CDR3 bases are TGTGCCAGCATCGACAGGTGGTTCGAGAACACTGAAGCTTTCTTT. Its translation is CASIDRWFENTEAFF.

V usage is TRBV30 and J usage is TRBJ2-2; perhaps TRBD1 as D (5 bases). The V gene's germline CDR1 is GTSNPN and CDR2 SVGIG (reference sequence). V was clipped by 0 bases and J by 5 bases, with 10 bases between them. CDR3 length: 14 amino acids. This chain's CDR3 is CAWSVLRVTGELFF. The DNA of the CDR3 is TGTGCCTGGAGTGTACTCAGGGTTACCGGGGAGCTGTTTTTT.

The V call is TRBV4-2, the J call TRBJ2-3, with D unclear. V was cut by 4 bases and J by 4 bases, with 9 bases left in between. Germline CDR1 reads LGHNA; CDR2 reads YNFKEQ. This CDR3 is 13 amino acids long. The CDR3 sequence is CASSPGVADTQYF. DNA for the CDR3: TGTGCCAGCAGCCCAGGCGTAGCAGATACGCAGTATTTT.

CDR3 sequence reads: CASSVGSYTGGYTF. CDR3 coding DNA: TGCGCCAGCAGCGTCGGTAGCTATACAGGGGGCTACACCTTC. This sequence joins TRBV5-1 and TRBJ1-2; D perhaps matches TRBD1 (6 bases). Deletions cut 4 bases from V and 8 bases from J, with 18 bases between. Germline CDR1 reads SGHRS; CDR2 reads YFSETQ. The CDR3 runs 14 residues.

The CDR3 DNA sequence: TGTGCCAGCTCACTCTACGGGGACAAGGCCTCCTACGAGCAGTACTTC. Translated, it gives CASSLYGDKASYEQYF. The V call is TRBV18, the J call TRBJ2-7, with D possibly being TRBD1 (6 bases). The CDR3 covers 16 residues. V was trimmed by 4 bases and J by 0 bases, leaving 16 bases between them. Germline CDR1 reads KGHSH; CDR2 reads LQKENI.

This sequence joins TRBV5-1 and TRBJ2-7; the match to TRBD1 covers 8 bases. The CDR3 covers 14 residues. After removal of 0 bases from V and 7 bases from J, the junction contained 6 bases not matched to a gene. Per germline, CDR1 SGHRS and CDR2 YFSETQ. The CDR3 is CASSLGQGSGEQYF. CDR3 in DNA: TGCGCCAGCAGCTTGGGACAGGGGTCGGGGGAGCAGTACTTC.

The rearrangement joins TRBV27 to TRBJ2-3; 12 nucleotides match TRBD2. The CDR3 extends over 18 amino acids. J was trimmed by 2 bases and V by 6 bases; bases with no gene match: 12. From germline, CDR1 is MNHEY and CDR2 SMNVEV (reference sequence). CDR3 region: CASSSPGLAGLFTDTQYF. In DNA form, the CDR3 reads TGTGCCAGCAGCTCACCCGGACTAGCGGGGCTTTTCACAGATACGCAGTATTTT.

This CDR3 reads CASRRGPFYEQYF. The CDR3 nucleotides read TGTGCCAGCCGCAGGGGACCTTTCTACGAGCAGTACTTC. This chain uses TRBV3-1 (or the pseudogene TRBV3-2) with TRBJ2-7; D is possibly TRBD1 (6 bases). V lost 8 bases to trimming and J lost 3 bases, with 14 bases between them. This CDR3 spans 13 amino acids. Germline values: CDR1 LGHDT, CDR2 YNNKEL (reference sequence).

The V gene is TRBV5-1, the J gene TRBJ1-3; D is ambiguous. The V gene's germline CDR1 is SGHRS and CDR2 YFSETQ. Between the trimmed V and J ends, which lost 0 bases and 0 bases, there was a span of 10 bases. This CDR3 has 16 amino acids. The CDR3 reads CASSLDQLFSGNTIYF. The DNA of the CDR3 is TGCGCCAGCAGCTTGGACCAGTTATTCTCTGGAAACACCATATATTTT.

The chain couples TRBV24-1 to TRBJ2-1; D possibly corresponds to TRBD2 (6 bases). The germline CDR1 and CDR2 sequences are KGHDR and SFDVKD. V gave up 1 base and J gave up 3 bases, with 9 bases separating them. The CDR3 is 15 residues long. CDR3 DNA: TGTGCCACCAGTGATTTTGGGGGAGGCTACAATGAGCAGTTCTTC. It is translated as CATSDFGGGYNEQFF.

V and J are TRBV30 and TRBJ1-2, with D perhaps TRBD1 (6 bases). This CDR3 region has 15 residues. CDR1 GTSNPN and CDR2 SVGIG come from the germline V gene (reference sequence). Trimming left V 2 bases short and J 7 bases short, with 20 bases between. The CDR3 DNA sequence: TGTGCCTGGAGTCCCCGGGACCCAGGGGTGGGTGGCTACACCTTC. Translating it yields CAWSPRDPGVGGYTF. Based on the CDR3 plus reference TRBV30 and TRBJ1-2, the full variable domain is SQTIHQWPATLVQPVGSPLSLECTVEGTSNPNLYWYRQAAGRGLQLLFYSVGIGQISSEVPQNLSASRPQDRQFILSSKKLLLSDSGFYLCAWSPRDPGVGGYTFGSGTRLTVV.

V and J are TRBV29-1 and TRBJ1-5, with 9 bases identical to TRBD1. Germline CDR1 is SQVTM and CDR2 is ANQGSEA. The V and J ends lost 6 bases and 1 base, in that order; junction bases with no gene match: 4. The CDR3 consists of 14 residues. CDR3 sequence reads: CSVIQGASNQPQHF. DNA of the CDR3: TGCAGCGTCATACAGGGGGCAAGCAATCAGCCCCAGCATTTT.

The chain combines TRBV20-1 with TRBJ2-7; D is possibly TRBD2 (5 bases). The CDR3 consists of 14 residues. Deletions cut 3 bases from V and 0 bases from J, with 12 bases between. Germline V gene data show CDR1 as DFQATT and CDR2 as SNEGSKA (reference sequence). Written as DNA, the CDR3 is TGCAGTGCTAGTCACGGGGTCTCCTCCTACGAGCAGTACTTC. Translated: CSASHGVSSYEQYF.

The chain has TRBV11-3 and TRBJ1-6; D gene ambiguous. The CDR3 extends over 18 amino acids. Trimming pared 5 bases from V and 7 bases from J, leaving 24 bases between. The germline V gene encodes CDR1 SGHNT and CDR2 YENEEA. The CDR3 nucleotides are TGTGCCAGCAGCCCCCCAAGGTTTTCGCGCGGAGGAAATTCACCCCTCCACTTT. As protein: CASSPPRFSRGGNSPLHF.

This chain connects TRBV19 to TRBJ2-7; 10 bases are a match to TRBD1. The CDR3 loop spans 15 amino acids. Trimming cost V 4 bases and J 6 bases; bases outside gene matches: 9. CDR1 LNHDA and CDR2 SQIVND come from the germline V gene (reference sequence). Here the CDR3 DNA reads TGTGCCAGTAGTAGACTGGGACAGGGGAAGGGCGAGCAGTACTTC. Protein product: CASSRLGQGKGEQYF.

This clone was counted a single time. The gene calls are TRBV4-2 and TRBJ2-1, with TRBD2 identical over 13 bases. V shed 4 bases, J shed 0 bases, and the junction held 6 bases outside the gene matches. The CDR3 is 18 amino acids. Germline loops: CDR1 LGHNA, CDR2 YNFKEQ. The CDR3 coding sequence is TGTGCCAGCAGCCCCCACCGGACTAGCGGGAGCTCCTACAATGAGCAGTTCTTC. This encodes CASSPHRTSGSSYNEQFF.

The genes are TRBV5-1 and TRBJ1-1; TRBD1 agrees at 11 bases. The CDR3 contains 17 residues. Germline V gives CDR1 SGHRS, CDR2 YFSETQ. The trim removed 0 bases at V and 4 bases at J, leaving 8 bases unmatched. CDR3 sequence: CASSLVPRTGGVTEAFF. Written as DNA, the CDR3 is TGCGCCAGCAGCTTGGTCCCAAGGACAGGGGGCGTCACTGAAGCTTTCTTT.

The chain joins TRBV12-3 or TRBV12-4 to TRBJ1-5, with D unresolved. V was cut by 7 bases and J by 4 bases, with 11 bases left in between. CDR3 length: 13 amino acids. The DNA of the CDR3 is TGTGCCAGCAATCACAGTCCAAATCAGCCCCAGCATTTT. Its translation: CASNHSPNQPQHF.

The chain couples TRBV6-5 to TRBJ1-1; D ambiguous. The V gene's germline CDR1 is MNHEY and CDR2 SVGAGI. The CDR3 has 15 residues. V lost 1 base and J 0 bases, leaving 9 bases between the germline ends. CDR3 sequence reads: CASSYYAYLNTEAFF. The CDR3 DNA follows: TGTGCCAGCAGTTACTACGCCTATCTGAACACTGAAGCTTTCTTT.